This entry is about one T cell receptor beta chain. What it binds is unknown. This entry belongs to a study of OX40 agonist ivuxolimab in advanced cancers. The overall study: Dosing consisted of intravenous ivuxolimab at 0.01 to 10 mg/kg every 2 weeks.

General study findings and limits: Among the lowest peripheral clonal expansion occurred in 0.1-3.0 mg/kg partial responders.

CDR3 size: 15 residues. Germline trimming cut 4 bases from V and 0 bases from J; bases unmatched to any gene: 5. Germline V lookup: CDR1 SGHRS, CDR2 YFSETQ. Repertoires were generated with immunoSEQ multiplex PCR, while TCRdb's copy carries only in-frame clones and drops some. Counted here are some 80,000 clones, more than 75% occurring once; the ten biggest clones make up about 0.57%. This chain uses TRBV5-1 with TRBJ1-1; the match to TRBD1 covers 8 bases. This clonotype was sampled from an adult with an advanced solid tumor such as melanoma, head and neck, liver or kidney cancer. This material consisted of CD4+ or CD8+ T cells sorted from blood, taken in a trial of the OX40 agonist ivuxolimab. CDR3 nucleotides: TGCGCCAGCAGCCCCGGACAGGGATTGAACACTGAAGCTTTCTTT. Translating it yields CASSPGQGLNTEAFF.